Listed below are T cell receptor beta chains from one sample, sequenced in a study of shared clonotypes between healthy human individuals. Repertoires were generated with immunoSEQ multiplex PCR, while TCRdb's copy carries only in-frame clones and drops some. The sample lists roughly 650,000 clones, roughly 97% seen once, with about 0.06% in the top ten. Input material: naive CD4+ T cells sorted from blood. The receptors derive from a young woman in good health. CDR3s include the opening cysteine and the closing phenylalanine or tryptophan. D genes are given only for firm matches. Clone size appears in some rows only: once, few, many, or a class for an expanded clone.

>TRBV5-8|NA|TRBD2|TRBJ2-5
TGTGCCAGCAGCTTGGCGGGGACTAGCGGGACCAAAGAGACCCAGTACTTC
CASSLAGTSGTKETQYF
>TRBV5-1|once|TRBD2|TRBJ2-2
TGCGCCAGCAGCCCGGGGAGGGCCACACCCGGGGAGCTGTTTTTT
CASSPGRATPGELFF
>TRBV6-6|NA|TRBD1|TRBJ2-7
TGTGCCAGCACCCGGGACAGGGGGTTTTACGAGCAGTACTTC
CASTRDRGFYEQYF
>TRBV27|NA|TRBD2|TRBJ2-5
TGTGCCAGCAGTTTAGGACTAGGGCAAGAGACCCAGTACTTC
CASSLGLGQETQYF
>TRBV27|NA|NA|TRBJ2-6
TGTGCCAGCAGTTTATCGTCGCGCTCTGGGGCCAACGTCCTGACTTTC
CASSLSSRSGANVLTF
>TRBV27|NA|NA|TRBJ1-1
TGTGCCAGCAGTGGCATGAACACTGAAGCTTTCTTT
CASSGMNTEAFF
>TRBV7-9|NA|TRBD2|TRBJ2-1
TGTGCCAGCAGCGATAGCGGGAGGGCTAGCTCCTACAATGAGCAGTTCTTC
CASSDSGRASSYNEQFF
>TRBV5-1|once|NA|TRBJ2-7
TGCGCCAGCAGCTTTCAGGGGCCGAGCTCCTACGAGCAGTACTTC
CASSFQGPSSYEQYF
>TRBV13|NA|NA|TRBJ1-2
TGTGCCAGCAGCTTAGGACAGATTAACTATGGCTACACCTTC
CASSLGQINYGYTF
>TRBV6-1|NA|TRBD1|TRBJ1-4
TGTGCCAGCAGTGAACCGGGGACAGCCCTTGGGGCTAATGAAAAACTGTTTTTT
CASSEPGTALGANEKLFF